This T cell receptor (beta chain) was sequenced during a study of CD8 T cell repertoires and HIV-1 epitope variants. The CDR3 spans 14 residues. Germline V lookup: CDR1 SGHTA, CDR2 FQGNSA. Trimming removed 5 bases at V and 3 bases at J, with 13 bases between. Here immunoSEQ multiplex PCR was the method, and the copy in TCRdb shows in-frame clones only, minus some. The sample lists a few thousand clones; around two thirds were seen once. A word on this clone: The antigen is unknown.

The TCR originated in a male donor with HIV. This chain connects TRBV7-2 to TRBJ2-5, with D possibly matching TRBD2 (5 bases). The sample taken for sequencing was cultured CD8+ T cells derived from PBMCs. CDR3 DNA: TGTGCCAGCAGCCCTGTCGGGGTAGAAGAGACCCAGTACTTC. It yields the protein CASSPVGVEETQYF.